One and the same sample provided the 12 T cell receptor beta chains below, sequenced in a study of cytomegalovirus exposure and HLA in healthy donors. PCR amplification relied on 60 Vbeta primers (plus 13 Jbeta primers). Measured with immunoSEQ multiplex PCR; TCRdb has only the in-frame clones, and not every one. The sample includes about 82,000 clones, approximately 74% of them seen just once. The sequenced material came from PBMCs. The receptors come from a man aged 40-50 years in good health and CMV-seropositive.

This chain connects TRBV27 to TRBJ2-3; 12 bases align to TRBD2. The V segment lost 6 bases and the J segment 0 bases; nucleotides outside the gene matches: 13. CDR1 is MNHEY and CDR2 is SMNVEV in the germline V gene (reference sequence). The CDR3 length is 19 residues. The CDR3 DNA follows: TGTGCCAGCAGCCCTCTAGCGGGGGGGATTCTGCCTAGCACAGATACGCAGTATTTT. Amino acid sequence: CASSPLAGGILPSTDTQYF.

The chain recombines TRBV4-1 with TRBJ1-5, with D possibly TRBD1 on 6 matching bases. The CDR3 has 14 amino acids. V was cut by 5 bases and J by 0 bases, with 8 bases left in between. Germline V gene data show CDR1 as MGHRA and CDR2 as YSYEKL. In nucleotides, the CDR3 is TGCGCCAGCAGCTACAGGGATAGCAATCAGCCCCAGCATTTT. Translation gives CASSYRDSNQPQHF.

V gene TRBV10-1 combines with J gene TRBJ2-2; 7 bases match TRBD1. CDR1 and CDR2 from the germline V gene are WNHNN and SYGVQD (reference sequence). Trimming removed 2 bases from V and 0 bases from J; junction bases left unmatched: 0. This CDR3 is 15 amino acids long. CDR3 protein: CASSEGTANTGELFF. The DNA for the CDR3 is TGCGCCAGCAGTGAGGGGACAGCGAACACCGGGGAGCTGTTTTTT.

The rearrangement joins TRBV18 to TRBJ2-7; TRBD1 is a possible D gene (5 bases). The CDR3 sequence is 14 residues long. V was pared by 6 bases and J by 6 bases, with 18 bases between. Germline values: CDR1 KGHSH, CDR2 LQKENI. CDR3 sequence: CASSLDRSVGEQYF. CDR3 coding DNA: TGTGCCAGCTCTCTTGACAGAAGCGTCGGCGAGCAGTACTTC.

This clone was found once. The chain employs TRBV11-2 and TRBJ1-2; TRBD1 matches at 10 bases. Germline CDR1 reads SGHAT; CDR2 reads FQNNGV. This CDR3 contains 13 residues. J gave up 10 bases and V 5 bases, and 7 bases lay outside the gene matches. CDR3 sequence (DNA): TGTGCCAGCAGCGGGACAGGGGATGTTGACTACACCTTC. Its protein is CASSGTGDVDYTF. The full variable domain, in which reference TRBV11-2 and TRBJ1-2 provide the parts outside the CDR3, is EAGVAQSPRYKIIEKRQSVAFWCNPISGHATLYWYQQILGQGPKLLIQFQNNGVVDDSQLPKDRFSAERLKGVDSTLKIQPAKLEDSAVYLCASSGTGDVDYTFGSGTRLTVV.

The gene calls are TRBV29-1 and TRBJ2-3; D gene uncertain. The CDR3 spans 14 residues. V was clipped by 7 bases and J by 2 bases, with 16 bases between them. CDR1 is SQVTM and CDR2 is ANQGSEA in the germline V gene. CDR3 nucleotide sequence: TGCAGCGCCCGACTTCCCCTAAACACAGATACGCAGTATTTT. Amino acid sequence: CSARLPLNTDTQYF.

The CDR3 DNA sequence: TGCGCCAGCAGACCTCGGGAGATCGGATACGAGCAGTACTTC. It yields the protein CASRPREIGYEQYF. This chain uses TRBV10-2 with TRBJ2-7, with D maybe TRBD2 (6 bases). V dropped 6 bases and J dropped 4 bases, with 16 bases sitting between them. The CDR3 totals 14 residues. Germline V gene sequence: CDR1 WSHSY, CDR2 SAAADI.

The table lists this clone with a few counts. J is TRBJ2-5 and V is TRBV27, with 8 bases identical to TRBD1. V lost 6 bases and J lost 4; bases outside the gene matches: 10. Germline V gives CDR1 MNHEY, CDR2 SMNVEV (reference sequence). The CDR3 is 15 amino acids. The CDR3 DNA reads TGTGCCAGCAGAGCCGGGACAGGTCCTCTAGAGACCCAGTACTTC. Translation gives CASRAGTGPLETQYF.

The rearrangement joins TRBV7-2 to TRBJ2-7; 9 positions match TRBD2. The CDR3 spans 16 residues. Germline loops: CDR1 SGHTA, CDR2 FQGNSA. The ends lost 3 bases at V and 1 base at J; junction bases unmatched: 7. In nucleotides, the CDR3 is TGTGCCAGCAGCTTCCCCCTTAGCGGGGGATCCTACGAGCAGTACTTC. Translation: CASSFPLSGGSYEQYF.

The chain links TRBV6-5 to TRBJ2-1, with 9 bases lining up with TRBD1. Looked up from germline, CDR1 is MNHEY and CDR2 is SVGAGI. The CDR3 is 14 residues long. Trimming at V came to 5 bases and at J to 5 bases, leaving 4 bases not matched to a gene. CDR3: CASSGTGLHNEQFF. The CDR3 nucleotides read TGTGCCAGCAGTGGGACAGGGTTACACAATGAGCAGTTCTTC.

J is TRBJ1-6 and V is TRBV30; D ambiguous. The CDR3 runs to 12 residues. V shed 0 bases and J shed 6 bases, with 3 bases lying between them. The V gene's germline CDR1 is GTSNPN and CDR2 SVGIG (reference sequence). The CDR3, as DNA: TGTGCCTGGAGTGTCTCTAATTCACCCCTCCACTTT. This gives the protein CAWSVSNSPLHF.

CDR3 region: CASSPGVHEDTGELFF. The DNA for the CDR3 is TGTGCCAGCAGCCCGGGGGTTCATGAGGACACCGGGGAGCTGTTTTTT. This chain uses TRBV7-8 with TRBJ2-2, with a tentative D call TRBD2 (6 bases). The CDR3 contains 16 residues. V dropped 5 bases and J dropped 3 bases, with 16 bases sitting between them. Germline V gene lookup returns CDR1 SGHVS and CDR2 FQNEAQ. The whole variable domain, filled in from reference TRBV7-8 and TRBJ2-2, reads GAGVSQSPRYKVAKRGQDVALRCDPISGHVSLFWYQQALGQGPEFLTYFQNEAQLDKSGLPSDRFFAERPEGSVSTLKIQRTQQEDSAVYLCASSPGVHEDTGELFFGEGSRLTVL.